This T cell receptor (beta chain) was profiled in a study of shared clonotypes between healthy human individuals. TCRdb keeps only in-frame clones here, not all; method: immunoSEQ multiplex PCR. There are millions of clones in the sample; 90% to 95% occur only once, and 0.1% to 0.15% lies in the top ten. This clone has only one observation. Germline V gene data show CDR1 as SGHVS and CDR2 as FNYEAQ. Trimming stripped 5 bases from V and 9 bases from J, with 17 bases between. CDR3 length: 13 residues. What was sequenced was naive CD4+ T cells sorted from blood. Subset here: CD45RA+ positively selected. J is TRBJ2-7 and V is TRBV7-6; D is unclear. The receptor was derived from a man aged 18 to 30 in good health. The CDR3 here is CASSTTGSSPQYF. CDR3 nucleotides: TGTGCCAGCAGCACAACGGGCAGTTCCCCGCAGTACTTC.